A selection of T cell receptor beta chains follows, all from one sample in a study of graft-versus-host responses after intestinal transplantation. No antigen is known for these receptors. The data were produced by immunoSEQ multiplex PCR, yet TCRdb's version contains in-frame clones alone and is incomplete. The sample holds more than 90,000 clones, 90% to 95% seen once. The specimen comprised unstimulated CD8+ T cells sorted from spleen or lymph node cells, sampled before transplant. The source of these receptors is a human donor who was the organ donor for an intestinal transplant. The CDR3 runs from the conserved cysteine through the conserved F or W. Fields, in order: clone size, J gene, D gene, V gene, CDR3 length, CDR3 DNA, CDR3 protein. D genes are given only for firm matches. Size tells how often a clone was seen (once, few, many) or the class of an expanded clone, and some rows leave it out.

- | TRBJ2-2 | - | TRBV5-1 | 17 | TGCGCCAGCAGCTTGGCCTCGGCGGGTCCGAACACCGGGGAGCTGTTTTTT | CASSLASAGPNTGELFF
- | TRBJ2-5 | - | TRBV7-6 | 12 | TGTGCCACCAATCCTTGTCCTAAGACCCAGTACTTC | CATNPCPKTQYF
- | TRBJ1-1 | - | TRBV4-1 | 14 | TGCGCCAGCAGCCCTAAGCCGGGCCTCACTGAAGCTTTCTTT | CASSPKPGLTEAFF
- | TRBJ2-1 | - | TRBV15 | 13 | TGTGCCACCAGCAGAGTAGGGGTCAATGAGCAGTTCTTC | CATSRVGVNEQFF
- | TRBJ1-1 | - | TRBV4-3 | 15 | TGCGCCAGCAGCCAACCCGGGACGGGGAACACTGAAGCTTTCTTT | CASSQPGTGNTEAFF
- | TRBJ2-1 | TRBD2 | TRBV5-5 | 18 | TGTGCCAGCAGCTTGGAGGGAGGGAGGGCCGCATTTTACAATGAGCAGTTCTTC | CASSLEGGRAAFYNEQFF
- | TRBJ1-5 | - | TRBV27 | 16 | TGTGCCAGCAGCATAAGGTGGGGGTATAGCAATCAGCCCCAGCATTTT | CASSIRWGYSNQPQHF
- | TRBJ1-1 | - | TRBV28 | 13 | TGTGCCAGCAGTTTATCCAGGAACACTGAAGCTTTCTTT | CASSLSRNTEAFF
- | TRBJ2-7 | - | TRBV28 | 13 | TGTGCCAGCAGTTTGGCCGGGAACTACGAGCAGTACTTC | CASSLAGNYEQYF
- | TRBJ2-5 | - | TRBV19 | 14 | TGTGCCAGTAGTATGGGCGGGGACGTTGTAGAGCAGTACTTC | CASSMGGDVVEQYF
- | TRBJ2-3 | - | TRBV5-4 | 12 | TGTGCCAGCAGCTTGGTTGCAGATACGCAGTATTTT | CASSLVADTQYF
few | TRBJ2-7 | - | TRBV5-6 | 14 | TGTGCCAGCAGCTTGGTGGGGATGGGCTACGAGCAGTACTTC | CASSLVGMGYEQYF
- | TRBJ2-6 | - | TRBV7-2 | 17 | TGTGCCAGCAGCGAACCGACAGGTCTAAGTGGGGCCAACGTCCTGACTTTC | CASSEPTGLSGANVLTF
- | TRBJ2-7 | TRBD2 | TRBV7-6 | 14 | TGTGCCAGCAGCTTAGCACCTAGCGGGTACGAGCAGTACTTC | CASSLAPSGYEQYF
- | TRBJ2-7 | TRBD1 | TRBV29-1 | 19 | TGCAGCGTTGAAGATCTTCTTGAATTCCGGGACAGGGCTCTCTACGAGCAGTACTTC | CSVEDLLEFRDRALYEQYF
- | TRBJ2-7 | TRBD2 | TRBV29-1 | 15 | TGCAGCGTTGACGGGACTAGCGGGAACCGATACGAGCAGTACTTC | CSVDGTSGNRYEQYF
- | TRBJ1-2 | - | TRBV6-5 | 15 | TGTGCCAGCAGATTTACCGGGGGATCTTCTAATGGCTACACCTTC | CASRFTGGSSNGYTF
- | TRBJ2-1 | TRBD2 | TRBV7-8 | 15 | TGTGCCAGCAGCTCTAGCGGAGGCTCCTACAATGAGCAGTTCTTC | CASSSSGGSYNEQFF
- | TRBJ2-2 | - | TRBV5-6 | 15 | TGTGCCAGCAGCCCCAGGACGCCGAACACCGGGGAGCTGTTTTTT | CASSPRTPNTGELFF
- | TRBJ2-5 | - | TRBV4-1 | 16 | TGCGCCAGCAGCCTTGCGAGCGCAGGCGGCTTAGAGACCCAGTACTTC | CASSLASAGGLETQYF
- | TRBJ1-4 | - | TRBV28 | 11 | TGCGCCAGCAGTTTATCTGAAAAACTGTTTTTT | CASSLSEKLFF
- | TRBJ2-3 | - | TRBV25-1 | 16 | TGTGCCAGCAGTGAATGGCAGCCAGCCGAAACAGATACGCAGTATTTT | CASSEWQPAETDTQYF
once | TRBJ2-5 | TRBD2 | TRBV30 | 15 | TGTGCCTGGAGTTGGAGGGAGGGAGGTCAAGAGACCCAGTACTTC | CAWSWREGGQETQYF
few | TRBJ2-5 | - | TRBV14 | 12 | TGTGCCAGCAGCCACGATCCCGGGACCCAGTACTTC | CASSHDPGTQYF
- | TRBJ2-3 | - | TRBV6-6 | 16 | TGTGCCAGCAGCCCCGGACTACACACTAGCACAGATACGCAGTATTTT | CASSPGLHTSTDTQYF
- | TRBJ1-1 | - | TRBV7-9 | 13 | TGTGCCAGCAGCCCAAGCGGGCGGCAAGAAGCTTTCTTT | CASSPSGRQEAFF
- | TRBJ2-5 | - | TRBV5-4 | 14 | TGTGCCAGCAGCTTGTCGCCAGGGCAAGAGACCCAGTACTTC | CASSLSPGQETQYF
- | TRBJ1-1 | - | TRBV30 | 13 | TGTGCCTGGAGCCCCACACTGAACACTGAAGCTTTCTTT | CAWSPTLNTEAFF
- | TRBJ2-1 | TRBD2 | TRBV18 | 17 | TGTGCCAGCTCAGCCGGGACTAGCGGTCATCATAGAACTGAGCAGTTCTTC | CASSAGTSGHHRTEQFF
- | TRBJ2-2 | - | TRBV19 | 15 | TGTGCCAGTAGTAAACTAGATGGGAACACCGGGGAGCTGTTTTTT | CASSKLDGNTGELFF
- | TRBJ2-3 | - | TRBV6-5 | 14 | TGTGCCAGCAGTTATGGGGGCCCGACAGATACGCAGTATTTT | CASSYGGPTDTQYF
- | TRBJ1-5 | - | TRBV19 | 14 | TGTGCCAGTAGTTTGGTTGAGGGCAATCAGCCCCAGCATTTT | CASSLVEGNQPQHF
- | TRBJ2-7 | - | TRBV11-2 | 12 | TGTGCCAGCAGCCCCGGCGGAGTCGAGCAGTACTTC | CASSPGGVEQYF
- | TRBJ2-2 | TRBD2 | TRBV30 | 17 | TGTGCCTGGAGTGGGGGACTAGCGGGAGGAATCGCCGGGGAGCTGTTTTTT | CAWSGGLAGGIAGELFF
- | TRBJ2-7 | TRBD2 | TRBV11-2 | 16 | TGTGCCAGCAGCTTAGTGACGGGAGGGCCTTCCGACGAGCAGTACTTC | CASSLVTGGPSDEQYF
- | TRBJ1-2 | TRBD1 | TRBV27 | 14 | TGTGCCAGCAGTTTATCGACAGGGCTCGATGGCTACACCTTC | CASSLSTGLDGYTF
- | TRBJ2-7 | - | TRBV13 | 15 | TGTGCCAGCAGCTTATGGGGGGCAGGACACTACGAGCAGTACTTC | CASSLWGAGHYEQYF
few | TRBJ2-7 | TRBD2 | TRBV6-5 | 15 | TGTGCCAGCAGTTACCTAGCGGGAGCGCCATACGAGCAGTACTTC | CASSYLAGAPYEQYF
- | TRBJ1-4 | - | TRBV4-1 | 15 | TGCGCCAGCAAGGGGGAACTTGCAACTAATGAAAAACTGTTTTTT | CASKGELATNEKLFF
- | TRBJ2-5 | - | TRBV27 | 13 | TGTGCCAGCAGTTTATGGGGTCACGAGACCCAGTACTTC | CASSLWGHETQYF
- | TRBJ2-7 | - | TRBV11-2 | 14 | TGTGCCAGCAGCTTAGATTGGGGGGCCTACGAGCAGTACTTC | CASSLDWGAYEQYF
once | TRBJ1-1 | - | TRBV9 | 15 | TGTGCCAGCAGCGACGGACGGTTAATGAACACTGAAGCTTTCTTT | CASSDGRLMNTEAFF
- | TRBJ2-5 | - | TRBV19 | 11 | TGTGCCAGTAGTACCCAAGAGACCCAGTACTTC | CASSTQETQYF
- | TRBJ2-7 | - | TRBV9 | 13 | TGTGCCAGCAGCGTAGCTGGGAAGAGCGAGCAGTACTTC | CASSVAGKSEQYF
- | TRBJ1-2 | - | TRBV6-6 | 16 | TGTGCCAGCAGTCTTACCCGCGGCGAGGGGCTCTATGGCTACACCTTC | CASSLTRGEGLYGYTF
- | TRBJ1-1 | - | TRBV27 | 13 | TGTGCCAGCAGCCCCGGAGGAAACACTGAAGCTTTCTTT | CASSPGGNTEAFF
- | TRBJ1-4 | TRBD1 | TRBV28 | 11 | TGTGCCAGCAGTATCGGGACAGGGCTGTTTTTT | CASSIGTGLFF
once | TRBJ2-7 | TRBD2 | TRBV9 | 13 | TGTGCCAGCACCGGGAGGGACTCCTACGAGCAGTACTTC | CASTGRDSYEQYF
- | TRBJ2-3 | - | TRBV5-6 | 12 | TGTGCCAGCAGCTTGGTTCCAGATACGCAGTATTTT | CASSLVPDTQYF
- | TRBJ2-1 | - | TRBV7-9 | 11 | TGTGCCAGCAGCTCTAGGTTTGAGCAGTTCTTC | CASSSRFEQFF
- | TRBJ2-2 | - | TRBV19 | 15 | TGTGCCAGTAGCCCCCGACTCTCGAACACCGGGGAGCTGTTTTTT | CASSPRLSNTGELFF